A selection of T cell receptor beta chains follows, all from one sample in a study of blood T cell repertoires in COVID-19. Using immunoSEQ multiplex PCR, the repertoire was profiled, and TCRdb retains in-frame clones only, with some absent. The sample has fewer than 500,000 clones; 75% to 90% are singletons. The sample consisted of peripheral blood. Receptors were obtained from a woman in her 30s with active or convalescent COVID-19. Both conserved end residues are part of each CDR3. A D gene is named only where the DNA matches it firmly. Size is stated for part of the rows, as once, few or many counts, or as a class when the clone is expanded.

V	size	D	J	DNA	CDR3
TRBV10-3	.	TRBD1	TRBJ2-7	TGTGCCATCACCGACAGGGGTCCCAAATACGAGCAGTACTTC	CAITDRGPKYEQYF
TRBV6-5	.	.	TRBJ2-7	TGTGCCAGCAGTTCGCAGGGCCACGAGCAGTACTTC	CASSSQGHEQYF
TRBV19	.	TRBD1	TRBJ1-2	TGTGCCAGTAGGGATACAGGGGGCTTCCGAGGCTACACCTTC	CASRDTGGFRGYTF
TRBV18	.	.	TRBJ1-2	TGTGCCAGCTCACACGGGTGGGAAACCAGGGATGGCTACACCTTC	CASSHGWETRDGYTF
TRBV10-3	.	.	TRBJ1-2	TGTGCCATCCGGGAGCCAGGGAGCAACTATGGCTACACCTTC	CAIREPGSNYGYTF
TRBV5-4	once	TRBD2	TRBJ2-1	TGTGCCAGCAGCTTGTTTGGGACTAGCGGGAGTTTGGCGCAGTTCTTC	CASSLFGTSGSLAQFF
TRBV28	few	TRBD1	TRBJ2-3	TGTGCCAGCAGCCAACCGGGACAGAGGGCAGATACGCAGTATTTT	CASSQPGQRADTQYF
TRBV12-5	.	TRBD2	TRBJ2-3	TGTGCTAGTGGCCCCCGACTAGCGCCAGAGGATACGCAGTATTTT	CASGPRLAPEDTQYF
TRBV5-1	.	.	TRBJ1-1	TGCGCCAGCAGCTTCCTGGGGGGGCTCGCTGAAGCTTTCTTT	CASSFLGGLAEAFF
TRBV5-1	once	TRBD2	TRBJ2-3	TGCGCCAGCAGCAATAGCGGGGGTAGCACAGATACGCAGTATTTT	CASSNSGGSTDTQYF
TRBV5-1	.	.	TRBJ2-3	TGCGCCAGCAGCCTACAGGGCACTAGCACAGATACGCAGTATTTT	CASSLQGTSTDTQYF
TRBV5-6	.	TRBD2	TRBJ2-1	TGTGCCAGCAGCGATAGCGGGAGCTCCTACAATGAGCAGTTCTTC	CASSDSGSSYNEQFF
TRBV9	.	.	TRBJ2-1	TGTGCCAGCAGCGATCTGTCCAACAACCGGGAGCGGTTCGATGAGCAGTTCTTC	CASSDLSNNRERFDEQFF
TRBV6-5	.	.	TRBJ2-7	TGTGCCAGCACCAGGACAAGCGGGCACTACGAGCAGTACTTC	CASTRTSGHYEQYF
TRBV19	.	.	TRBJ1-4	TGTGCCAGTAGGAACGAGGGGCAGGGAGGAGAAAAACTGTTTTTT	CASRNEGQGGEKLFF
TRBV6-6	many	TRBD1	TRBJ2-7	TGTGCCAGCACCAGGGGACAGCCAGGGGACTACGAGCAGTACTTC	CASTRGQPGDYEQYF
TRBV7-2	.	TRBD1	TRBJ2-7	TGTGCCAGCAGCAGGGGACAGGCCACATCCTACGAGCAGTACTTC	CASSRGQATSYEQYF
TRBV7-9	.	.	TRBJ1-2	TGTGCCAGCATCGAAGCGGCCGATCTTATCTATGGCTACACCTTC	CASIEAADLIYGYTF
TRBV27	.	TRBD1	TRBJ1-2	TGTGCCAGCAGCTACGATGACAGGGGGCTCTATGGCTACACCTTC	CASSYDDRGLYGYTF
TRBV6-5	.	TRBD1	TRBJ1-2	TGTGCCAGCAGTCCCCCCACAGGGGGCAATGGCTACACCTTC	CASSPPTGGNGYTF
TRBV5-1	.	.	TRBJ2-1	TGCGCCAGCAGCTGGGCTCGGGGGGCATTGTACAATGAGCAGTTCTTC	CASSWARGALYNEQFF
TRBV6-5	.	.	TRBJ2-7	TGTGCCAGCAGTTACGGGGGCAGGGATGGCGACGAGCAGTACTTC	CASSYGGRDGDEQYF
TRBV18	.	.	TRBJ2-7	TGTGCCAGCTCACTGACCGAATCTAGAGCCGAGCAGTACTTC	CASSLTESRAEQYF
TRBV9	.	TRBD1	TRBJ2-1	TGTGCCAGCAGCGTAGCTTTTGGACAGGCAAGCTCCTACAATGAGCAGTTCTTC	CASSVAFGQASSYNEQFF